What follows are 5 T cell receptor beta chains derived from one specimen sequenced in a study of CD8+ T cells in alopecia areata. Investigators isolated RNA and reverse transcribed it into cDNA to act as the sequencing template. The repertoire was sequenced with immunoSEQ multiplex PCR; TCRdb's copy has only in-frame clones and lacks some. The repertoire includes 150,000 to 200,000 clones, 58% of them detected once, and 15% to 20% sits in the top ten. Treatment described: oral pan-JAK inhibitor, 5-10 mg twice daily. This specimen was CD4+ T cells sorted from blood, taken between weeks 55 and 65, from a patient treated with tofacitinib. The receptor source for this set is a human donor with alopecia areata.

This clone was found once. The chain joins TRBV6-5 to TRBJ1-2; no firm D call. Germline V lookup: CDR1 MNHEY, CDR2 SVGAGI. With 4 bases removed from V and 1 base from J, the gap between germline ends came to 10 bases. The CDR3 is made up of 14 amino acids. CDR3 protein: CASSWAEVNYGYTF. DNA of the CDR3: TGTGCCAGCAGTTGGGCTGAGGTTAACTATGGCTACACCTTC.

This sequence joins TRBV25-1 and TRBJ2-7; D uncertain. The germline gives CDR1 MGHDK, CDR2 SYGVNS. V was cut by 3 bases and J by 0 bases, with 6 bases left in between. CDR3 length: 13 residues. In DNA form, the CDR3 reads TGTGCCAGCAGTGACCGGAGCTCCTACGAGCAGTACTTC. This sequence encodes CASSDRSSYEQYF.

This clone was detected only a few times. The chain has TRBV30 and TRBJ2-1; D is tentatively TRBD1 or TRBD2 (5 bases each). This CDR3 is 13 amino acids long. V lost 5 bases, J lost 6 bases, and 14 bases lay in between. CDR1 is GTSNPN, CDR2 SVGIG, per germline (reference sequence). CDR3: CAWASGQGNEQFF. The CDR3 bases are TGTGCCTGGGCCTCGGGGCAGGGCAATGAGCAGTTCTTC.

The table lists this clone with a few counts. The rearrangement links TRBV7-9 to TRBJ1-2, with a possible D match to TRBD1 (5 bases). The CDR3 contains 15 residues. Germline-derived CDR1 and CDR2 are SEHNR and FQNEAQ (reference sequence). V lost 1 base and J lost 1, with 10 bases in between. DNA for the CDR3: TGTGCCAGCAGCTTAGAGGGGAGGCATAACTATGGCTACACCTTC. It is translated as CASSLEGRHNYGYTF.

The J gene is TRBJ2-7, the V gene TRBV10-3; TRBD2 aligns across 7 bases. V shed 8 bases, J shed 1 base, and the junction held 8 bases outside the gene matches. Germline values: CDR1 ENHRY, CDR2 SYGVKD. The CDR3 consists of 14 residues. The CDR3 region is CAIGASGTSYEQYF. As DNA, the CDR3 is TGTGCCATCGGGGCTAGCGGAACATCCTACGAGCAGTACTTC.